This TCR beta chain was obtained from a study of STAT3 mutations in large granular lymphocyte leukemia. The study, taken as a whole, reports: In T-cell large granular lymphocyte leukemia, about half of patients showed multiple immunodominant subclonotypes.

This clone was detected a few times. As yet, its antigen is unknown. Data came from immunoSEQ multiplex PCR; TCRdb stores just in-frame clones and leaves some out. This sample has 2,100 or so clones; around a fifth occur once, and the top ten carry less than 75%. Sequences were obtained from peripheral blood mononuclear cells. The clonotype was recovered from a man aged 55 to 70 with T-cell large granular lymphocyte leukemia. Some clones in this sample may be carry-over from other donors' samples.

The CDR3 DNA sequence: TGTGCCAGCAGCCTCCTAGGGGTGGGAGCGAACACCGGGGAGCTGTTTTTT. Protein: CASSLLGVGANTGELFF. The rearrangement uses TRBV28 and TRBJ2-2; D may match TRBD1 or TRBD2 (5 bases each). CDR3 size: 17 residues. Looked up from germline, CDR1 is MDHEN and CDR2 is SYDVKM. Trimming removed 6 bases at V and 0 bases at J, with 17 bases between.